What follows are 32 T cell receptor beta chains derived from one specimen sequenced in a study of shared clonotypes between healthy human individuals (TCRdb year 2020). Libraries were constructed by the immunoSEQ multiplex PCR assay. Sourced from immuneACCESS, this table was stored by TCRdb with only in-frame sequences that have V and J called. A share of the clones is absent; for the studies checked, an unresolved V gene accounts for under half, and the remainder has no known explanation. This sample comprises some 1.5 million clones, around 95% of them detected only once. The ten biggest clones cover roughly 1.2% of the sample. The source material was naive CD4+ T cells sorted from blood. Sample cell subset or site, as interpreted from the label and publication: CD45RA+ positively selected. These receptors were collected from a man aged 25-40 years in good health.

This chain uses TRBV7-8 with TRBJ2-5; possible D gene TRBD2, 5 bases. Trimming removed 1 base at V and 2 bases at J, with 14 bases between. The CDR3 is 16 amino acids. Germline-derived CDR1 and CDR2 are SGHVS and FQNEAQ. The CDR3 DNA reads as TGTGCCAGCAGCTTAGTGACGGGGTCCCCTCAAGAGACCCAGTACTTC. This encodes CASSLVTGSPQETQYF.

This clone came up once. This sequence joins TRBV7-2 and TRBJ2-3, with TRBD2 matching over 15 bases. Per the germline V gene, CDR1 is SGHTA and CDR2 is FQGNSA. This CDR3 is built from 16 residues. Trimming removed 6 bases from V and 6 bases from J; junction bases left unmatched: 7. CDR3: CASSPRTSGRADTQYF. The CDR3 DNA sequence: TGTGCCAGCAGTCCCCGGACTAGCGGGAGGGCGGATACGCAGTATTTT.

The genes are TRBV5-8 and TRBJ2-5, with 7 bases identical to TRBD2. There are 14 residues in the CDR3. V shed 3 bases, J shed 2 bases, and the junction held 4 bases outside the gene matches. In germline, CDR1 is SGHTS, CDR2 YDEGEE. CDR3 in DNA: TGTGCCAGCAGCTGGGGGGGGAATCAAGAGACCCAGTACTTC. Translated: CASSWGGNQETQYF.

J is TRBJ2-5 and V is TRBV10-1, with 10 positions matching TRBD1. The V segment lost 6 bases and the J segment 0 bases; nucleotides outside the gene matches: 7. The germline V gene encodes CDR1 WNHNN and CDR2 SYGVQD (reference sequence). The CDR3 runs to 16 residues. The CDR3 DNA reads as TGCGCCAGCAGCCCTGGACAGGGGGGCTACCAAGAGACCCAGTACTTC. This translates into CASSPGQGGYQETQYF.

This clone was observed a single time. This chain joins TRBV5-1 and TRBJ1-1, with TRBD1 matching 9 bases. V dropped 4 bases and J dropped 4; count of bases not matched to a gene: 14. This CDR3 has 17 amino acids. Germline values: CDR1 SGHRS, CDR2 YFSETQ. The CDR3: CASSGSPTGGAGTEAFF. DNA of the CDR3: TGCGCCAGCAGCGGAAGCCCAACAGGGGGCGCGGGCACTGAAGCTTTCTTT.

The DNA for the CDR3 is TGTGCCAGCGCCCCCCGCGGCTCCTACGAGCAGTACTTC. Translating it yields CASAPRGSYEQYF. The chain links TRBV7-2 to TRBJ2-7; no firm D call. The CDR3 extends over 13 amino acids. V lost 8 bases and J 0 bases, leaving 11 bases between the germline ends. The germline gives CDR1 SGHTA, CDR2 FQGNSA.

V is TRBV29-1 and J is TRBJ2-3, with D tentatively TRBD2 (6 bases). Germline-derived CDR1 and CDR2 are SQVTM and ANQGSEA. This CDR3 has 13 residues. V was trimmed by 4 bases and J by 2 bases, leaving 10 bases between them. The CDR3 DNA reads as TGCAGCGTTGCAGCGGGCAACACAGATACGCAGTATTTT. It yields the protein CSVAAGNTDTQYF.

The table lists this clone with a count of one. The gene calls are TRBV6-5 and TRBJ2-7, with D hard to call. This CDR3 spans 14 amino acids. Germline-derived CDR1 and CDR2 are MNHEY and SVGAGI. Trimming cost V 6 bases and J 7 bases, with 19 bases left between them. Written as DNA, the CDR3 is TGTGCCAGCAGCGTAAGTGGAAATCTAGAAGAGCAGTACTTC. This translates into CASSVSGNLEEQYF.

The chain carries TRBV2 and TRBJ1-1; TRBD1 agrees at 8 bases. The CDR3 runs to 14 residues. The germline gives CDR1 SNHLY, CDR2 FYNNEI. The ends lost 7 bases at V and 3 bases at J; junction bases unmatched: 7. CDR3 nucleotide sequence: TGTGCCAGCAACCAACAGGGGGTTGACACTGAAGCTTTCTTT. Amino acid sequence: CASNQQGVDTEAFF.

The gene calls are TRBV19 and TRBJ1-5; D is possibly TRBD1 (6 bases). The CDR3 totals 14 residues. CDR1 is LNHDA and CDR2 is SQIVND in the germline V gene (reference sequence). The V end lost 4 bases, the J end lost 2 bases, and 9 bases lay between the germline ends. CDR3 DNA: TGTGCCAGTAGTAAGGGGGGTGGCAATCAGCCCCAGCATTTT. Translating gives CASSKGGGNQPQHF.

CDR3: CASRGQNYGYTF. The CDR3 DNA sequence: TGTGCCAGCAGAGGACAGAACTATGGCTACACCTTC. V and J are TRBV6-1 and TRBJ1-2, with D perhaps matching TRBD1 (6 bases). CDR3 length: 12 amino acids. V was shortened by 6 bases and J by 2 bases, with 7 bases between the two germline ends. Germline CDR1 MNHNS, CDR2 SASEGT.

The V and J genes are TRBV7-9 and TRBJ2-7; D unclear. The ends were cut back, 5 bases at V and 0 bases at J, with 11 bases in the middle. The CDR3 contains 14 residues. CDR1 is SEHNR, CDR2 FQNEAQ, per germline (reference sequence). The CDR3 DNA reads TGTGCCAGCAGCACCGACACGTTCTCCTACGAGCAGTACTTC. Its protein product is CASSTDTFSYEQYF.

V is TRBV28 and J is TRBJ2-7; D is uncertain. This CDR3 comprises 14 residues. The germline gives CDR1 MDHEN, CDR2 SYDVKM. V lost 5 bases, J lost 6 bases, and 17 bases lay in between. CDR3 region: CASSLSAGQVEQYF. In DNA, the CDR3 is TGTGCCAGCAGTCTCAGTGCAGGCCAAGTCGAGCAGTACTTC.

The rearrangement links TRBV28 to TRBJ2-1, with D tentatively TRBD1 (6 bases). V dropped 1 base and J dropped 8 bases, with 12 bases sitting between them. The CDR3 contains 14 residues. The germline CDR1 and CDR2 sequences are MDHEN and SYDVKM. CDR3 bases: TGTGCCAGCAGTTTATTTACCAGGGGCGATGAGCAGTTCTTC. Its protein is CASSLFTRGDEQFF.

This clone was found once. The gene calls are TRBV5-1 and TRBJ2-1; D possibly corresponds to TRBD1 (6 bases). The CDR3 runs 15 residues. V was cut by 2 bases and J by 0 bases, with 9 bases left in between. Looked up from germline, CDR1 is SGHRS and CDR2 is YFSETQ. CDR3 sequence (DNA): TGCGCCAGCAGCTTCCGGGACACCTCCTACAATGAGCAGTTCTTC. This sequence encodes CASSFRDTSYNEQFF.

The genes are TRBV10-2 and TRBJ2-2; D perhaps matches TRBD1 (6 bases). V was shortened by 4 bases and J by 1 base, with 10 bases between the two germline ends. Germline V gives CDR1 WSHSY, CDR2 SAAADI. This CDR3 is built from 15 residues. CDR3 coding DNA: TGCGCCAGCAGTGCTTTACAGGGGAACACCGGGGAGCTGTTTTTT. It encodes CASSALQGNTGELFF.

The J gene is TRBJ2-1, the V gene TRBV19; TRBD2 aligns across 7 bases. Per the germline V gene, CDR1 is LNHDA and CDR2 is SQIVND (reference sequence). The CDR3 contains 15 residues. The J segment lost 0 bases and the V segment lost 7 bases, leaving 6 bases of the junction unmatched. The CDR3 region has the DNA TGTGCCAGTACCAAAGGGAGGGGCTCCTACAATGAGCAGTTCTTC. This sequence encodes CASTKGRGSYNEQFF.

This chain uses TRBV9 with TRBJ2-5; D might be TRBD1 (5 bases). CDR1 is SGDLS and CDR2 is YYNGEE in the germline V gene. The CDR3 runs 13 residues. Trimming shortened V by 4 bases and J by 4 bases, and 11 bases separated the two germline ends. The CDR3 spells CASSQGVGETQYF. As DNA, the CDR3 is TGTGCCAGCAGCCAAGGGGTCGGAGAGACCCAGTACTTC.

This chain connects TRBV6-1 to TRBJ1-5; D gene ambiguous. The germline V and J ends were trimmed by 0 bases and 4 bases, with 10 bases remaining between them. This CDR3 contains 15 residues. Germline V gives CDR1 MNHNS, CDR2 SASEGT. CDR3: CASSEAGRRNQPQHF. The CDR3 DNA follows: TGTGCCAGCAGTGAAGCAGGGAGGCGGAATCAGCCCCAGCATTTT.

This chain connects TRBV18 to TRBJ2-7, with 9 positions matching TRBD2. Germline CDR1 reads KGHSH; CDR2 reads LQKENI. J was trimmed by 3 bases and V by 2 bases; bases with no gene match: 2. This CDR3 region has 14 residues. The DNA of the CDR3 is TGTGCCAGCTCACCAAGGCGGGAGGGCTACGAGCAGTACTTC. It translates to CASSPRREGYEQYF.

The genes are TRBV5-1 and TRBJ2-1; 8 nucleotides agree with TRBD2. The germline CDR1 and CDR2 sequences are SGHRS and YFSETQ. J gave up 7 bases and V 2 bases, and 11 bases lay outside the gene matches. The CDR3 covers 16 residues. The CDR3 nucleotides read TGCGCCAGCAGCTTCATTAGCGGGGCTGGCGGGAATGAGCAGTTCTTC. Translating gives CASSFISGAGGNEQFF.

The chain links TRBV5-8 to TRBJ2-1; D is unclear. There are 15 residues in the CDR3. In germline, CDR1 is SGHTS, CDR2 YDEGEE. Trimming took 6 bases from V and 3 from J, leaving 16 bases between them. The CDR3: CASTQTPARYNEQFF. For the CDR3, the DNA is TGTGCCAGCACCCAAACGCCGGCCCGCTACAATGAGCAGTTCTTC.

This rearrangement joins TRBV29-1 to TRBJ1-4, with D perhaps TRBD1 (5 bases). The V end lost 4 bases, the J end lost 5 bases, and 20 bases lay between the germline ends. CDR3 length equals 16 residues. CDR1 SQVTM and CDR2 ANQGSEA come from the germline V gene. CDR3 loop: CSVGRGLSGDNEKLFF. The CDR3 region has the DNA TGCAGCGTTGGGCGGGGACTGTCAGGAGACAATGAAAAACTGTTTTTT. Full variable domain (remainder filled in from reference TRBV29-1 and TRBJ1-4): SAVISQKPSRDICQRGTSLTIQCQVDSQVTMMFWYRQQPGQSLTLIATANQGSEATYESGFVIDKFPISRPNLTFSTLTVSNMSPEDSSIYLCSVGRGLSGDNEKLFFGSGTQLSVL.

Regarding this clone: Other DNA variants within this sample encode the same CDR3. The chain combines TRBV19 with TRBJ1-4; D is ambiguous. The germline V and J ends were trimmed by 1 base and 7 bases, with 4 bases remaining between them. This CDR3 region has 12 residues. Germline assignment: CDR1 LNHDA and CDR2 SQIVND (reference sequence). CDR3 coding DNA: TGTGCCAGTAGTATAGCAGGTGAAAAACTGTTTTTT. Its protein is CASSIAGEKLFF.

The gene calls are TRBV9 and TRBJ2-3; D may be TRBD2 (5 bases). Trimming pared 6 bases from V and 2 bases from J, leaving 10 bases between. The CDR3 runs 13 residues. Per germline, CDR1 SGDLS and CDR2 YYNGEE. Here the CDR3 reads CASTSGYTDTQYF. For the CDR3, the DNA is TGTGCCAGCACCAGCGGATACACAGATACGCAGTATTTT.

This clone was detected only once. The sample contains more than one DNA sequence encoding this CDR3. The chain couples TRBV5-1 to TRBJ2-3; the D gene is possibly TRBD2 (5 bases). The CDR3 has 13 residues. From germline, CDR1 is SGHRS and CDR2 YFSETQ. The V gene lost 4 bases and the J gene lost 4 bases, with 10 bases spanning the gap. CDR3 loop: CASSQAEADTQYF. The CDR3 DNA sequence: TGCGCCAGCAGCCAAGCGGAGGCAGATACGCAGTATTTT. The full variable domain, its missing parts supplied by reference TRBV5-1 and TRBJ2-3, is KAGVTQTPRYLIKTRGQQVTLSCSPISGHRSVSWYQQTPGQGLQFLFEYFSETQRNKGNFPGRFSGRQFSNSRSEMNVSTLELGDSALYLCASSQAEADTQYFGPGTRLTVL.

This clone appeared once. The chain links TRBV6-1 to TRBJ2-7; a weak D match, TRBD1 (6 bases). The CDR3 extends over 14 amino acids. Per germline, CDR1 MNHNS and CDR2 SASEGT. Trimming shortened V by 3 bases and J by 4 bases, and 13 bases separated the two germline ends. For the CDR3, the DNA is TGTGCCAGCAGTGATGGAGACAGGAGATACGAGCAGTACTTC. This translates into CASSDGDRRYEQYF.

This chain uses TRBV6-1 with TRBJ1-1; TRBD1 is a possible D gene (6 bases). The length of the CDR3 is 14 residues. Trimming removed 5 bases at V and 0 bases at J, with 10 bases between. CDR1 is MNHNS, CDR2 SASEGT, per germline. CDR3 region: CASSQGPMNTEAFF. DNA of the CDR3: TGTGCCAGCAGTCAGGGGCCGATGAACACTGAAGCTTTCTTT.

The chain carries TRBV5-1 and TRBJ1-2, with D unresolved. The CDR3 is 14 residues long. Germline CDR1 reads SGHRS; CDR2 reads YFSETQ. Trimming left V 0 bases short and J 4 bases short, with 10 bases between. The DNA of the CDR3 is TGCGCCAGCAGCTTGGCCCTCAACACCTATGGCTACACCTTC. It yields the protein CASSLALNTYGYTF.

This rearrangement joins TRBV7-8 to TRBJ2-7, with D maybe TRBD2 (6 bases). The CDR3 consists of 15 residues. V dropped 1 base and J dropped 3 bases, with 13 bases sitting between them. Germline CDR1 reads SGHVS; CDR2 reads FQNEAQ. As DNA, the CDR3 is TGTGCCAGCAGCTTAGAGGGTGGAGGGAACTACGAGCAGTACTTC. This gives the protein CASSLEGGGNYEQYF. Using reference TRBV7-8 and TRBJ2-7 for the parts outside the CDR3, the full variable domain is GAGVSQSPRYKVAKRGQDVALRCDPISGHVSLFWYQQALGQGPEFLTYFQNEAQLDKSGLPSDRFFAERPEGSVSTLKIQRTQQEDSAVYLCASSLEGGGNYEQYFGPGTRLTVT.

V gene TRBV9 combines with J gene TRBJ2-1, with D possibly TRBD1 on 5 matching bases. The V gene lost 4 bases and the J gene lost 6 bases, with 14 bases spanning the gap. Germline lookup yields CDR1 SGDLS and CDR2 YYNGEE. CDR3 size: 14 residues. Here the CDR3 reads CASSPGARANEQFF. CDR3 bases: TGTGCCAGCAGCCCTGGGGCCCGGGCCAATGAGCAGTTCTTC.

The chain joins TRBV5-1 to TRBJ2-1; 8 bases map to TRBD1. The V and J ends lost 3 bases and 9 bases, in that order; junction bases with no gene match: 8. The CDR3 covers 14 residues. CDR1 SGHRS and CDR2 YFSETQ come from the germline V gene. The CDR3 DNA reads TGCGCCAGCAGCTCAAAGACAGGGGAAGTTGAGCAGTTCTTC. Translating gives CASSSKTGEVEQFF.